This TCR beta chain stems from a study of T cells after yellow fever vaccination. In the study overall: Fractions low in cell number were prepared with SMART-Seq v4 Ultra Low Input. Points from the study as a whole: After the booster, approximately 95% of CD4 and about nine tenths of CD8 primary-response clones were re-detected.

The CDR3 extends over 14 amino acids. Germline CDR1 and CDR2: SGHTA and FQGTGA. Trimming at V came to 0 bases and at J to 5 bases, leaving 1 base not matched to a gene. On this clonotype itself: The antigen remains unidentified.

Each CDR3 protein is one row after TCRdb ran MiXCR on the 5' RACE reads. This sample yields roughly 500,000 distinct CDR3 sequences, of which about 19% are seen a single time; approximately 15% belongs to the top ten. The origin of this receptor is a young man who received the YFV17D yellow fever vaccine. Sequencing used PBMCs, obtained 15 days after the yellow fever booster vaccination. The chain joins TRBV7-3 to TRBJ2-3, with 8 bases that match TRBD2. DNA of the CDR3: TGTGCCAGCAGCTTAACAGCGGGAGTAGATACGCAGTATTTT. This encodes CASSLTAGVDTQYF.